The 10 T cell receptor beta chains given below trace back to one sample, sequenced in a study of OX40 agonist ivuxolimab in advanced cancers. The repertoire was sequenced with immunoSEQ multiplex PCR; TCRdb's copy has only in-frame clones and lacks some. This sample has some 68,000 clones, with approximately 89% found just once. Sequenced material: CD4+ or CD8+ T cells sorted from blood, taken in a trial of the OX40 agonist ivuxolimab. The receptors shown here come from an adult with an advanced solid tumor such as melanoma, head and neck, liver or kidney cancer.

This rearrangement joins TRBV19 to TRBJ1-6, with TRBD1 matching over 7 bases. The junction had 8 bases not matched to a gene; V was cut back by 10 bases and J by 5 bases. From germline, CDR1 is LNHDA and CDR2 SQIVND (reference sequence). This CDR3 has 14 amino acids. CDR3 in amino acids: CATETGTDNSPLHF. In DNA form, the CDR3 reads TGTGCCACTGAGACCGGGACAGATAATTCACCCCTCCACTTT.

CDR3 nucleotides: TGTGCCAGCAGCTCCGGGACAGTATCCTACGAGCAGTACTTC. It yields the protein CASSSGTVSYEQYF. The rearrangement uses TRBV7-9 and TRBJ2-7, with 7 bases fitting TRBD1. Germline V gene data show CDR1 as SEHNR and CDR2 as FQNEAQ (reference sequence). There are 14 residues in the CDR3. The V segment lost 4 bases and the J segment 1 base; nucleotides outside the gene matches: 4.

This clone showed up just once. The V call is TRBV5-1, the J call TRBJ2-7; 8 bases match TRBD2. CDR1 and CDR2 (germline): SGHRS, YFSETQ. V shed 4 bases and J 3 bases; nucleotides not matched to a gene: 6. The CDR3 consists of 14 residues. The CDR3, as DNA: TGCGCCAGCAGCCCTCTCGGGGGGGACTACGAGCAGTACTTC. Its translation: CASSPLGGDYEQYF.

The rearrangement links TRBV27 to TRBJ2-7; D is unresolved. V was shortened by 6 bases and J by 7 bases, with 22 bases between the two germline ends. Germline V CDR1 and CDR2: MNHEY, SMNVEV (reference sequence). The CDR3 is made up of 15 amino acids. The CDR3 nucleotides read TGTGCCAGCAGCCCCTTGTGGCAGTCCCTAGGGGAGCAGTACTTC. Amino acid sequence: CASSPLWQSLGEQYF.

The DNA for the CDR3 is TGTGCCTCCCTTGGGGCAAACCAAGAGACCCAGTACTTC. Its translation: CASLGANQETQYF. The V gene is TRBV19, the J gene TRBJ2-5, with D maybe TRBD1 (5 bases). The V end lost 11 bases, the J end lost 0 bases, and 13 bases lay between the germline ends. CDR3 length: 13 residues. Germline V gives CDR1 LNHDA, CDR2 SQIVND (reference sequence).

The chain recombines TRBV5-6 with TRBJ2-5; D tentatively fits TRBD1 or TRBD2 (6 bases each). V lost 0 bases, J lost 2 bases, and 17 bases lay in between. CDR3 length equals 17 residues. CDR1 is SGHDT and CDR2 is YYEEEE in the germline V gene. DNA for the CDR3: TGTGCCAGCAGCTTGGAGAGGGGGGCGAGGGAACAAGAGACCCAGTACTTC. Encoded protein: CASSLERGAREQETQYF.

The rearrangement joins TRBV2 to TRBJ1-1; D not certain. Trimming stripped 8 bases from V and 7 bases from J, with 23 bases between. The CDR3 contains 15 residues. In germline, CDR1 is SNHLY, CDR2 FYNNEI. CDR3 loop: CASAKLAARPHEAFF. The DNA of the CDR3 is TGTGCCAGCGCAAAACTTGCGGCCAGGCCGCATGAAGCTTTCTTT.

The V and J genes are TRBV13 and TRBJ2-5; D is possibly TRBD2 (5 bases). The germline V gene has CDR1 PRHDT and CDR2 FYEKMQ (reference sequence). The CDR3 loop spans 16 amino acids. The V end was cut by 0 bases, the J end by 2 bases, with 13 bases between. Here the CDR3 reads CASSLGGLALQETQYF. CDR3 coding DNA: TGTGCCAGCAGCTTAGGTGGTCTAGCCCTACAAGAGACCCAGTACTTC.

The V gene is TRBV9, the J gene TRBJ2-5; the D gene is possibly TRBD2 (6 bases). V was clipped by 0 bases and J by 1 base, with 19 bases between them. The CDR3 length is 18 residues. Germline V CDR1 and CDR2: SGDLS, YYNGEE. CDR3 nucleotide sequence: TGTGCCAGCAGCGTAGGGCCCCCTCGCGGGGCGCTCCAAGAGACCCAGTACTTC. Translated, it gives CASSVGPPRGALQETQYF.

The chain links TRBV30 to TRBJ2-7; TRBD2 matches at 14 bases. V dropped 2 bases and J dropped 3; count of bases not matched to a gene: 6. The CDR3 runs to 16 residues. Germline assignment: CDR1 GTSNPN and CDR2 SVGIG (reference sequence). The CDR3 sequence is CAWSPTGLAGGYEQYF. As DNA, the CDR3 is TGTGCCTGGAGTCCAACCGGACTAGCGGGAGGCTACGAGCAGTACTTC.